These T cell receptor beta chains were read from a single sample in a study of blood T cell repertoires in COVID-19. Repertoires were generated with immunoSEQ multiplex PCR, while TCRdb's copy carries only in-frame clones and drops some. Counted here are a few hundred thousand clones, roughly 88% occurring once; the ten biggest clones make up less than 2.5%. The source material was PBMCs or T cells enriched from blood (not recorded which). The receptors derive from a man aged 25-45 years who had recovered from COVID-19. CDR3s leave out the opening cysteine and the closing phenylalanine or tryptophan.

v_call,cdr3_aa
TRBV7-8,ASSFLQGRVGMSGYT
TRBV2,ASSEQGYSNQPQH
TRBV5-6,ASSLGQGFSPLH
TRBV5-1,ASSLTPAGTGASYSPLH
TRBV6-2/TRBV6-3,ASSYSKAGRSYNEQF
TRBV5-1,ASSLGTGIRYT
TRBV11-2,ASSSNLYGYT
TRBV6-5,ATRDHRASTGELF
TRBV12-3/TRBV12-4,ASSYGQGHSF
TRBV5-1,ASSLRQPGGNSPLH
TRBV11-2,ASSLAGRGLVDTQY
TRBV6-1,ASSEGQRSSYNSPLH
TRBV7-2,ASSFARGQYNEQF
TRBV6-6,ASSYPGGGEKLF
TRBV11-2,ASSDWPTNEKLF
TRBV5-1,ASSTAGGQQPQH
TRBV5-1,ASSLVQRAYEQY
TRBV5-1,ASSSGTARYEQY
TRBV5-1,ASSLQHTTGELF
TRBV7-9,ASSLIGEDGYT
TRBV3-1/TRBV3-2,ASSQLAGGLTDTQY
TRBV6-5,ASSYSDRGYYYGYT
TRBV9,ASSVGAENTEAF
TRBV10-2,ASSETGFGETQY
TRBV5-1,ASSLTGEAYNEQF
TRBV6-5,ASSLVSATEAF
TRBV3-1/TRBV3-2,ASSQDPTGFNSPLH